Each of the 10 T cell receptor beta chains below was sequenced from the same sample in a study of T cells in localized non-small cell lung cancer. The table came from immunoSEQ multiplex PCR; TCRdb's copy has only in-frame clones and leaves some out. The data show approximately 52,000 clones, more than 80% seen once. Sequenced here: peripheral blood, sampled before any cancer treatment. The receptors here all came from an older male donor with stage III squamous cell lung carcinoma.

The V gene is TRBV7-9, the J gene TRBJ1-5; no reliable D call. Germline values: CDR1 SEHNR, CDR2 FQNEAQ (reference sequence). Deletions cut 1 base from V and 6 bases from J, with 1 base between. The CDR3 length is 11 residues. The CDR3 loop reads CASSLVQPQHF. The CDR3 DNA reads TGTGCCAGCAGCTTAGTTCAGCCCCAGCATTTT.

The V gene is TRBV10-3, the J gene TRBJ2-5; TRBD1 or TRBD2 may be the D gene (7 bases each). The CDR3 contains 15 residues. V gave up 6 bases and J gave up 2 bases, with 16 bases separating them. The germline V gene encodes CDR1 ENHRY and CDR2 SYGVKD. The CDR3 reads CAISPGGGPQETQYF. CDR3 bases: TGTGCCATCAGCCCAGGGGGAGGGCCGCAAGAGACCCAGTACTTC.

The chain links TRBV27 to TRBJ1-5, with a possible D match to TRBD1 (6 bases). The CDR3 runs to 14 residues. Per the germline V gene, CDR1 is MNHEY and CDR2 is SMNVEV (reference sequence). V shed 6 bases and J shed 3 bases, with 12 bases lying between them. The CDR3 protein is CASRSDSLNQPQHF. CDR3 nucleotides: TGTGCCAGCAGATCGGACAGTCTCAATCAGCCCCAGCATTTT.

CDR3 in amino acids: CASGQVNSYEQYF. The CDR3 region has the DNA TGTGCCAGCGGCCAAGTCAACTCCTACGAGCAGTACTTC. The rearrangement links TRBV5-4 to TRBJ2-7; D remains unclear. This CDR3 has 13 residues. Per the germline V gene, CDR1 is SGHNT and CDR2 is YYREEE (reference sequence). Between the trimmed V and J ends, which lost 7 bases and 0 bases, there was a span of 11 bases.

The DNA of the CDR3 is TGTGCCAGCAGTGAATACGTCTACAATGAGCAGTTCTTC. Amino acid sequence: CASSEYVYNEQFF. The chain joins TRBV25-1 to TRBJ2-1, with D uncertain. Germline assignment: CDR1 MGHDK and CDR2 SYGVNS. V was shortened by 0 bases and J by 3 bases, with 3 bases between the two germline ends. CDR3 length: 13 residues.

As DNA, the CDR3 is TGTGCCAGCAGACCGACCGGAGGGACCAACGTCCTGACTTTC. Encoded protein: CASRPTGGTNVLTF. The rearrangement links TRBV6-6 to TRBJ2-6, with D possibly TRBD2 on 6 matching bases. The V end lost 6 bases, the J end lost 8 bases, and 14 bases lay between the germline ends. The germline gives CDR1 MNHNY, CDR2 SVGAGI (reference sequence). CDR3 size: 14 residues.

This rearrangement joins TRBV5-4 to TRBJ2-2; D is possibly TRBD1 or TRBD2 (6 bases each). The V gene's germline CDR1 is SGHNT and CDR2 YYREEE (reference sequence). Trimming cost V 2 bases and J 4 bases, with 15 bases left between them. This CDR3 region has 16 residues. CDR3 nucleotide sequence: TGTGCCAGCAGCTTAGGGGGGTTCCCTCTCACCGGGGAGCTGTTTTTT. This sequence encodes CASSLGGFPLTGELFF. Complete variable domain (other parts from reference TRBV5-4 and TRBJ2-2): ETGVTQSPTHLIKTRGQQVTLRCSSQSGHNTVSWYQQALGQGPQFIFQYYREEENGRGNFPPRFSGLQFPNYSSELNVNALELDDSALYLCASSLGGFPLTGELFFGEGSRLTVL.

The chain carries TRBV5-5 and TRBJ2-1; 11 nucleotides agree with TRBD2. With V trimmed by 3 bases and J by 4 bases, 9 bases remained unmatched. This CDR3 has 17 residues. Germline lookup yields CDR1 SGHKS and CDR2 YYEKEE (reference sequence). The CDR3: CASSSGLAVRPYNEQFF. DNA of the CDR3: TGTGCCAGCAGCTCGGGACTAGCGGTGCGCCCATACAATGAGCAGTTCTTC.

J is TRBJ1-4 and V is TRBV7-6, with TRBD1 identical over 9 bases. The CDR3 totals 16 residues. Trimming at V came to 1 base and at J to 6 bases, leaving 6 bases not matched to a gene. Germline V gives CDR1 SGHVS, CDR2 FNYEAQ. CDR3 sequence reads: CASSLGKQGAHEKLFF. The DNA of the CDR3 is TGTGCCAGCAGCTTAGGCAAACAGGGGGCTCATGAAAAACTGTTTTTT.

This rearrangement joins TRBV5-1 to TRBJ2-7; D is undetermined. Trimming stripped 0 bases from V and 6 bases from J, with 4 bases between. The germline V gene encodes CDR1 SGHRS and CDR2 YFSETQ. CDR3 size: 11 residues. CDR3 loop: CASSLGFEQYF. In DNA, the CDR3 is TGCGCCAGCAGCTTGGGCTTCGAGCAGTACTTC. Full variable domain (remainder filled in from reference TRBV5-1 and TRBJ2-7): KAGVTQTPRYLIKTRGQQVTLSCSPISGHRSVSWYQQTPGQGLQFLFEYFSETQRNKGNFPGRFSGRQFSNSRSEMNVSTLELGDSALYLCASSLGFEQYFGPGTRLTVT.